Following are 14 T cell receptor beta chains from one sample sequenced in a study of T cell repertoires in cytomegalovirus infection. TCRdb itself ran the reads through MiXCR, one entry per CDR3 protein. This sample has about 890,000 distinct CDR3 sequences; less than 35% occur once, and the top ten carry over 11%. The antigens these receptors bind are not known. Specimen: cultured CD8+ T cells from PBMCs, collected from culture after CMV antigen stimulation. The receptors come from a human donor in good health (CMV status not recorded). Some clones in this sample may be carry-over from other donors' samples.

This chain uses TRBV12-3 or TRBV12-4 with TRBJ2-7, with D perhaps TRBD1 (6 bases). The V and J ends lost 5 bases and 7 bases respectively, with 9 bases between them. This CDR3 spans 11 amino acids. Here the CDR3 DNA reads TGTGCCAGCAGTCCAGACAGGGAGCAGTACTTC. Residues: CASSPDREQYF.

The V and J genes are TRBV12-3 or TRBV12-4 and TRBJ2-1, with TRBD1 matching 9 bases. Trimming cost V 7 bases and J 4 bases; bases outside gene matches: 5. The CDR3 extends over 14 amino acids. The CDR3 loop is CASKTGGGYNEQFF. DNA of the CDR3: TGTGCCAGCAAAACAGGGGGCGGGTACAATGAGCAGTTCTTC.

This clonotype was seen a few times. The chain has TRBV6-5 and TRBJ1-1, with D uncertain. Trimming took off 6 bases at V and 3 bases at J, with 14 bases between the two ends. Germline V CDR1 and CDR2: MNHEY, SVGAGI. The CDR3 spans 14 residues. This CDR3 is CASSSLLGYTEAFF. CDR3 DNA: TGTGCCAGCAGCTCGTTGTTGGGTTACACTGAAGCTTTCTTT.

This clonotype was found many times. V usage is TRBV12-3 or TRBV12-4 and J usage is TRBJ2-5, with D possibly TRBD1 on 6 matching bases. V lost 6 bases and J lost 2, with 10 bases in between. This CDR3 has 13 residues. The CDR3 spells CASRNRAQETQYF. As DNA, the CDR3 is TGTGCCAGCAGGAACAGGGCACAAGAGACCCAGTACTTC.

The chain links TRBV24-1 to TRBJ1-2; D call uncertain. The germline V gene encodes CDR1 KGHDR and CDR2 SFDVKD. The CDR3 runs 12 residues. Trimming stripped 2 bases from V and 6 bases from J, with 6 bases between. The CDR3 nucleotides read TGTGCCACCAGTGATTGGACGGATGGCTACACCTTC. Its translation: CATSDWTDGYTF.

The V and J genes are TRBV7-9 and TRBJ2-5; D perhaps matches TRBD2 (6 bases). The germline V gene has CDR1 SEHNR and CDR2 FQNEAQ (reference sequence). This CDR3 contains 13 residues. Trimming cost V 5 bases and J 4 bases, with 11 bases left between them. DNA for the CDR3: TGTGCCAGCAGCCACGGGGGTTCAGAGACCCAGTACTTC. Protein: CASSHGGSETQYF. Full variable domain (rest looked up from reference TRBV7-9 and TRBJ2-5): DTGVSQNPRHKITKRGQNVTFRCDPISEHNRLYWYRQTLGQGPEFLTYFQNEAQLEKSRLLSDRFSAERPKGSFSTLEIQRTEQGDSAMYLCASSHGGSETQYFGPGTRLLVL.

The sample holds many counts of this clonotype. The rearrangement joins TRBV5-4 to TRBJ1-2; tentatively, D is TRBD1 (5 bases). There are 12 residues in the CDR3. The germline CDR1 and CDR2 sequences are SGHNT and YYREEE (reference sequence). V lost 6 bases and J 8 bases, leaving 14 bases between the germline ends. CDR3 in DNA: TGTGCCAGCACCGCCGGGACCGACGGCTACACCTTC. It yields the protein CASTAGTDGYTF. Filled out from reference TRBV5-4 and TRBJ1-2, the complete variable domain reads ETGVTQSPTHLIKTRGQQVTLRCSSQSGHNTVSWYQQALGQGPQFIFQYYREEENGRGNFPPRFSGLQFPNYSSELNVNALELDDSALYLCASTAGTDGYTFGSGTRLTVV.

This clonotype occurred a few times. The chain carries TRBV5-8 and TRBJ1-4; D not certain. The germline V and J ends were trimmed by 1 base and 0 bases, with 13 bases remaining between them. The CDR3 contains 17 residues. From germline, CDR1 is SGHTS and CDR2 YDEGEE. The CDR3 is CASSLRRGLATNEKLFF. Here the CDR3 DNA reads TGTGCCAGCAGCTTGCGTAGAGGGCTTGCAACTAATGAAAAACTGTTTTTT. The entire variable domain, with the rest obtained from reference TRBV5-8 and TRBJ1-4, is as follows: EAGVTQSPTHLIKTRGQQATLRCSPISGHTSVYWYQQALGLGLQFLLWYDEGEERNRGNFPPRFSGRQFPNYSSELNVNALELEDSALYLCASSLRRGLATNEKLFFGSGTQLSVL.

The chain has TRBV20-1 and TRBJ2-3, with D unclear. V was pared by 7 bases and J by 0 bases, with 17 bases between. Germline assignment: CDR1 DFQATT and CDR2 SNEGSKA (reference sequence). The CDR3 has 15 residues. CDR3 sequence: CSVQMPGSSTDTQYF. The CDR3, as DNA: TGCAGTGTTCAAATGCCAGGTTCGAGCACAGATACGCAGTATTTT.

The V call is TRBV19, the J call TRBJ2-5; D tentatively fits TRBD1 or TRBD2 (5 bases each). The V gene lost 5 bases and the J gene lost 3 bases, with 7 bases spanning the gap. This CDR3 has 12 amino acids. The germline gives CDR1 LNHDA, CDR2 SQIVND (reference sequence). The CDR3 region has the DNA TGTGCCAGTAGTGGGGACGAAGAGACCCAGTACTTC. It yields the protein CASSGDEETQYF.

This clonotype has a handful of counts. The rearrangement uses TRBV10-3 and TRBJ2-3; D is possibly TRBD1 (6 bases). V was pared by 4 bases and J by 2 bases, with 19 bases between. Germline assignment: CDR1 ENHRY and CDR2 SYGVKD. The CDR3 is 17 residues long. The CDR3 DNA is TGTGCCATCAGTGGGACAGAAAGAGAAGACAACACAGATACGCAGTATTTT. Translation: CAISGTEREDNTDTQYF.

V is TRBV6-1 and J is TRBJ1-5; perhaps TRBD1 as D (5 bases). The germline V and J ends were trimmed by 8 bases and 0 bases, with 11 bases remaining between them. This CDR3 has 14 amino acids. Per the germline V gene, CDR1 is MNHNS and CDR2 is SASEGT. DNA of the CDR3: TGTGCCAGCGTCCGACAGCTTAGCAATCAGCCCCAGCATTTT. Protein: CASVRQLSNQPQHF.

The chain uses TRBV6-5 and TRBJ1-1, with 7 bases matching TRBD1. This CDR3 has 14 residues. Germline loops: CDR1 MNHEY, CDR2 SVGAGI. The V segment lost 2 bases and the J segment 3 bases; nucleotides outside the gene matches: 3. The CDR3 DNA sequence: TGTGCCAGCAGTTACCCTACAGGGGACACTGAAGCTTTCTTT. Translation: CASSYPTGDTEAFF.

Of note for this clonotype: One junction end disagrees with the germline gene, perhaps due to a read error. The rearrangement joins TRBV7-6 to TRBJ1-1; a weak D match, TRBD1 (5 bases). This CDR3 is built from 15 residues. Germline V gene data show CDR1 as SGHVS and CDR2 as FNYEAQ. This chain's CDR3 is CASSPQTRGNSETFF. The CDR3 DNA reads as TGTGCCAGCAGCCCGCAGACTCGGGGGAACAGTGAAACTTTCTTT.